Each of the 8 T cell receptor beta chains below was sequenced from the same sample in a study of T cell responses to AZD1222 COVID-19 vaccine. Generated by immunoSEQ multiplex PCR, the TCRdb table keeps only in-frame clones and is missing some. The data hold 44,000 or so clones, with under 85% observed a single time. The sample was peripheral blood, taken on day 0 of AZD1222 vaccination. Receptors originate from an adult in good health.

The chain is built from TRBV7-8 and TRBJ1-1; D remains unclear. The CDR3 loop spans 14 amino acids. Germline lookup yields CDR1 SGHVS and CDR2 FQNEAQ. The V gene lost 5 bases and the J gene lost 0 bases, with 10 bases spanning the gap. In DNA form, the CDR3 reads TGTGCCAGCAGCGCCGGGTGGGTGAACACTGAAGCTTTCTTT. Its protein is CASSAGWVNTEAFF.

This chain links TRBV12-3 or TRBV12-4 with TRBJ2-1; perhaps TRBD2 as D (5 bases). The CDR3 has 12 amino acids. V was cut by 3 bases and J by 10 bases, with 10 bases left in between. The DNA of the CDR3 is TGTGCCAGCAGTTTGTGGCGAGGGGAGCAGTTCTTC. Its translation: CASSLWRGEQFF.

The chain combines TRBV7-3 with TRBJ2-3; D is possibly TRBD2 (6 bases). Germline values: CDR1 SGHTA, CDR2 FQGTGA. The CDR3 consists of 15 residues. Trimming removed 0 bases from V and 1 base from J, with 8 bases in between. The CDR3 sequence: CASSLTSSGTDTQYF. The CDR3 DNA is TGTGCCAGCAGCTTAACGTCTAGCGGCACAGATACGCAGTATTTT.

V is TRBV7-2 and J is TRBJ2-2; the D gene is possibly TRBD2 (5 bases). CDR1 SGHTA and CDR2 FQGNSA come from the germline V gene. The CDR3 consists of 14 residues. V dropped 1 base and J dropped 6 bases, with 9 bases sitting between them. The CDR3 DNA reads TGTGCCAGCAGCTTAGGAGGGAAGGCCGGGGAGCTGTTTTTT. It translates to CASSLGGKAGELFF.

This chain connects TRBV6-5 to TRBJ1-5, with 10 bases identical to TRBD1. This CDR3 has 15 residues. Germline V gives CDR1 MNHEY, CDR2 SVGAGI. The trim removed 6 bases at V and 4 bases at J, leaving 6 bases unmatched. CDR3 in amino acids: CASRAGTGANQPQHF. In DNA, the CDR3 is TGTGCCAGCAGAGCCGGGACAGGGGCTAATCAGCCCCAGCATTTT.

The chain employs TRBV24-1 and TRBJ1-2, with D possibly TRBD1 on 5 matching bases. V lost 2 bases and J 4 bases, leaving 19 bases between the germline ends. In germline, CDR1 is KGHDR, CDR2 SFDVKD. This CDR3 contains 17 residues. CDR3 sequence (DNA): TGTGCCACCAGTGATTCCTTTGGCGTGCAGGGTACCTATGGCTACACCTTC. Translating gives CATSDSFGVQGTYGYTF.

V usage is TRBV20-1 and J usage is TRBJ1-2; D is possibly TRBD1 (5 bases). Trimming cost V 5 bases and J 7 bases, with 11 bases left between them. The CDR3 contains 11 residues. In germline, CDR1 is DFQATT, CDR2 SNEGSKA (reference sequence). CDR3 DNA sequence: TGCAGTGCTGGGACCTACTTTGGCTACACCTTC. Its protein is CSAGTYFGYTF.

The rearrangement uses TRBV2 and TRBJ1-2, with no clear D. In germline, CDR1 is SNHLY, CDR2 FYNNEI. The CDR3 is 13 amino acids. V lost 8 bases to trimming and J lost 0 bases, with 10 bases between them. DNA for the CDR3: TGTGCCAGCGTCTGGGCAGCTAACTATGGCTACACCTTC. Protein: CASVWAANYGYTF.